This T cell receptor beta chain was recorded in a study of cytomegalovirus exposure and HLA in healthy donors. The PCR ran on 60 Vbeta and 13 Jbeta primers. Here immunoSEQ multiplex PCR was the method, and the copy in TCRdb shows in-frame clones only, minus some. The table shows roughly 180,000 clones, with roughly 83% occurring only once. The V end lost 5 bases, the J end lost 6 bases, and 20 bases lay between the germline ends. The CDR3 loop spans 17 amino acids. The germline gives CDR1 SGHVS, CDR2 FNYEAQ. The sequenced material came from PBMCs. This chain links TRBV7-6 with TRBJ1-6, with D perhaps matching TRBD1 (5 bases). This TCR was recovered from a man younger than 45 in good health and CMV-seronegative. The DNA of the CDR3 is TGTGCCAGCAGCACGCGGGGAGCTGGGGGGATTAATTCACCCCTCCACTTT. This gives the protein CASSTRGAGGINSPLHF. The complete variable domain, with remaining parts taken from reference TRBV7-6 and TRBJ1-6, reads GAGVSQSPRYKVTKRGQDVALRCDPISGHVSLYWYRQALGQGPEFLTYFNYEAQQDKSGLPNDRFSAERPEGSISTLTIQRTEQRDSAMYRCASSTRGAGGINSPLHFGNGTRLTVT.